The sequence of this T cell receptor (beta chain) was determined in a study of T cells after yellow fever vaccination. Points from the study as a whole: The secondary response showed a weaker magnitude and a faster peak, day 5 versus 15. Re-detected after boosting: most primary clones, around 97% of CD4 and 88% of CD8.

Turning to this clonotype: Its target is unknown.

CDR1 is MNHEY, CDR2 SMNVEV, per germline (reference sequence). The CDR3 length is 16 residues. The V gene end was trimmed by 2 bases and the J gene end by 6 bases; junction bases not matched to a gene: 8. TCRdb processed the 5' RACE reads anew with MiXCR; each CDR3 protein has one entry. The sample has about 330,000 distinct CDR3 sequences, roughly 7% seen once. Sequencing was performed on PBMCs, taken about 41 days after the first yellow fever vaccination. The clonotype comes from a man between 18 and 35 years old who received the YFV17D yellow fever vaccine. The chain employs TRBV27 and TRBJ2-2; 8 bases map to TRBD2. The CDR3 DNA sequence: TGTGCCAGCAGTTTAAGGGGACTAGAAGGGGCCGGGGAGCTGTTTTTT. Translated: CASSLRGLEGAGELFF.